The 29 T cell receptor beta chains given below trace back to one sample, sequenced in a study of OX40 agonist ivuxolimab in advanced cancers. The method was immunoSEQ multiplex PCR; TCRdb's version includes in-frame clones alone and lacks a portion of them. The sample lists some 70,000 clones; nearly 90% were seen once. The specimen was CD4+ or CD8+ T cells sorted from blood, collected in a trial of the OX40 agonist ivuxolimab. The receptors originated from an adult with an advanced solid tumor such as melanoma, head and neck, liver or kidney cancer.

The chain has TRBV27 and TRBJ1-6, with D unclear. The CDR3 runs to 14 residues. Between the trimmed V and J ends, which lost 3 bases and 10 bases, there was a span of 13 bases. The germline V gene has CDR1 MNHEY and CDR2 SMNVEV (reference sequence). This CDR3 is CASSFGQPLSPLHF. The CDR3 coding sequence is TGTGCCAGCAGTTTCGGGCAGCCGTTATCACCCCTCCACTTT.

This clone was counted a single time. The CDR3: CASSYTGGSGGPYEQYF. The CDR3 bases are TGTGCCAGCAGCTACACGGGGGGTAGCGGGGGACCCTACGAGCAGTACTTC. The chain employs TRBV27 and TRBJ2-7; TRBD2 agrees at 9 bases. The junction had 14 bases not matched to a gene; V was cut back by 6 bases and J by 2 bases. The CDR3 totals 17 residues. Germline assignment: CDR1 MNHEY and CDR2 SMNVEV (reference sequence).

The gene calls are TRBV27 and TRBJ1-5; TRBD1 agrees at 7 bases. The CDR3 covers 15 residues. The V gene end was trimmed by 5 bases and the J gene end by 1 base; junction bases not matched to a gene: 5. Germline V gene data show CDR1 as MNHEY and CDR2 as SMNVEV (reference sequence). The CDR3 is CASSRDRASNQPQHF. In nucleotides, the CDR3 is TGTGCCAGCAGTCGAGACAGGGCAAGCAATCAGCCCCAGCATTTT.

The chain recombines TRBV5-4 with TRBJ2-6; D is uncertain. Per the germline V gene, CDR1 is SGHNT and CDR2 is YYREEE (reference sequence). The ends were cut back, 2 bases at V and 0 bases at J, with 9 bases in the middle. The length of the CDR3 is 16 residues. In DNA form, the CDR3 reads TGTGCCAGCAGCTTTCAGATAAACTCTGGGGCCAACGTCCTGACTTTC. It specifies CASSFQINSGANVLTF.

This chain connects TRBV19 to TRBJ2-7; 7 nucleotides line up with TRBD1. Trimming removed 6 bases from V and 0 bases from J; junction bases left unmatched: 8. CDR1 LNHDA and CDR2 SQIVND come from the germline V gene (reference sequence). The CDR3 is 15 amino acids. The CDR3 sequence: CASSRTGQSSYEQYF. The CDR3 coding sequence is TGTGCCAGTAGCCGGACAGGACAGAGCTCCTACGAGCAGTACTTC.

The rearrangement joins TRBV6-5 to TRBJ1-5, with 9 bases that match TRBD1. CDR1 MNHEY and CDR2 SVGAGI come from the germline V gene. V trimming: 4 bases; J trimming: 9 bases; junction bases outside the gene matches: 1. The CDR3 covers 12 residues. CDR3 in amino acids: CASSSGQGPQHF. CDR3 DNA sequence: TGTGCCAGCAGTTCGGGACAGGGGCCCCAGCATTTT.

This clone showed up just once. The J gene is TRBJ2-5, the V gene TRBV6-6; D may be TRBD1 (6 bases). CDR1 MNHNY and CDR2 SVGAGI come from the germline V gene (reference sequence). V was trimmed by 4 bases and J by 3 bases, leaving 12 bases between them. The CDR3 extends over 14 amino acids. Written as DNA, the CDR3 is TGTGCCAGCAGTTTCGGACAGAGCAAAGAGACCCAGTACTTC. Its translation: CASSFGQSKETQYF.

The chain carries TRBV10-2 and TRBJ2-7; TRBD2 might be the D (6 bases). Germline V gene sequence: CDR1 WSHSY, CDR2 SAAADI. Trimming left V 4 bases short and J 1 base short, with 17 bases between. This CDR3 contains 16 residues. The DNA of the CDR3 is TGCGCCAGCAGTGGGGCGGGGCCAGGGAGGTCCTACGAGCAGTACTTC. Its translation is CASSGAGPGRSYEQYF.

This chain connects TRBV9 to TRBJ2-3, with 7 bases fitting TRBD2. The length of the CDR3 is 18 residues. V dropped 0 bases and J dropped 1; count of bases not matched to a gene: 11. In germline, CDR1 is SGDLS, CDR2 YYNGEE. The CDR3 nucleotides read TGTGCCAGCAGCGTAGCCCCAGATGGGAGCGGGGGCACAGATACGCAGTATTTT. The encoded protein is CASSVAPDGSGGTDTQYF.

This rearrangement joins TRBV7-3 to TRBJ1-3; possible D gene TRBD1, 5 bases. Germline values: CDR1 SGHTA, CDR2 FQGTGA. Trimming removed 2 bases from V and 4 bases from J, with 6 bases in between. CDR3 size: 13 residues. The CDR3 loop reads CASSLGGGNTIYF. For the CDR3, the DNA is TGTGCCAGCAGCTTAGGGGGAGGAAACACCATATATTTT.

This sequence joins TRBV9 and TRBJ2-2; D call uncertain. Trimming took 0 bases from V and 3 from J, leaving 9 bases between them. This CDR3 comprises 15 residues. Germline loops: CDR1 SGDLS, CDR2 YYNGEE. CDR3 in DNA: TGTGCCAGCAGCGTAGCTGTGATGGACACCGGGGAGCTGTTTTTT. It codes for CASSVAVMDTGELFF. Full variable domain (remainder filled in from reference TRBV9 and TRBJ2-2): DSGVTQTPKHLITATGQRVTLRCSPRSGDLSVYWYQQSLDQGLQFLIQYYNGEERAKGNILERFSAQQFPDLHSELNLSSLELGDSALYFCASSVAVMDTGELFFGEGSRLTVL.

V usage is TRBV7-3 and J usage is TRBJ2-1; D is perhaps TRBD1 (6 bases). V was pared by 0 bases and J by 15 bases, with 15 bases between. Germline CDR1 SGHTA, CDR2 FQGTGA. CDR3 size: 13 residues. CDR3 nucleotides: TGTGCCAGCAGCTTAACGTCAACAGGGAAACGGTTCTTC. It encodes CASSLTSTGKRFF.

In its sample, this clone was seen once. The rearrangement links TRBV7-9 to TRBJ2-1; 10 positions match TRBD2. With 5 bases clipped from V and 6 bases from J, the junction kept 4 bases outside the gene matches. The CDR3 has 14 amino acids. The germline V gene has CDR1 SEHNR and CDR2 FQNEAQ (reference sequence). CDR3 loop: CASSLGLAVNEQFF. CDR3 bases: TGTGCCAGCAGCCTAGGACTAGCGGTCAATGAGCAGTTCTTC.

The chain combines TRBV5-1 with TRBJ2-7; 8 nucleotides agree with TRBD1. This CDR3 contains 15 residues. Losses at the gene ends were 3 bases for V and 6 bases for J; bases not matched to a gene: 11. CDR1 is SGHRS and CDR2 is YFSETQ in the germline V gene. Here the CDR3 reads CASSWGQGARFEQYF. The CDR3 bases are TGCGCCAGCAGCTGGGGGCAGGGGGCGCGGTTCGAGCAGTACTTC.

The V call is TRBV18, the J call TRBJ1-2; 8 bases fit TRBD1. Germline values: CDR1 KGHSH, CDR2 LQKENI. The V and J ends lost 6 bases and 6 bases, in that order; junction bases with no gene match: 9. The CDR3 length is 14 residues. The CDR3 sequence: CASSLGQGSNGYTF. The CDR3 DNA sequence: TGTGCCAGCTCTCTCGGACAGGGAAGTAATGGCTACACCTTC.

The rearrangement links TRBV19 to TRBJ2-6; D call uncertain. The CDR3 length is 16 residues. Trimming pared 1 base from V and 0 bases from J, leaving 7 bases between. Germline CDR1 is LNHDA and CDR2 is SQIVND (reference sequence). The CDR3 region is CASSIGRTSGANVLTF. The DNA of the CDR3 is TGTGCCAGTAGTATAGGCAGGACCTCTGGGGCCAACGTCCTGACTTTC.

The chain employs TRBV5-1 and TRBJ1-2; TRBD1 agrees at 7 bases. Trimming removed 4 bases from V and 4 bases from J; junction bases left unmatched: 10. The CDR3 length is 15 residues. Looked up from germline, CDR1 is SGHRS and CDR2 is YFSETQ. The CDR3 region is CASSPSGQVSYGYTF. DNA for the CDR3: TGCGCCAGCAGCCCCAGCGGACAGGTGAGCTATGGCTACACCTTC.

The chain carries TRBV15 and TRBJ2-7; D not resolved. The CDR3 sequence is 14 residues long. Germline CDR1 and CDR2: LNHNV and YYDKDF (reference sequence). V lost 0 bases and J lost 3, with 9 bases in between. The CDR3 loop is CATSRDLTVYEQYF. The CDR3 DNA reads TGTGCCACCAGCAGAGATCTTACAGTCTACGAGCAGTACTTC. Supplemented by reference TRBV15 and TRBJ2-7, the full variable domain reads DAMVIQNPRYQVTQFGKPVTLSCSQTLNHNVMYWYQQKSSQAPKLLFHYYDKDFNNEADTPDNFQSRRPNTSFCFLDIRSPGLGDTAMYLCATSRDLTVYEQYFGPGTRLTVT.

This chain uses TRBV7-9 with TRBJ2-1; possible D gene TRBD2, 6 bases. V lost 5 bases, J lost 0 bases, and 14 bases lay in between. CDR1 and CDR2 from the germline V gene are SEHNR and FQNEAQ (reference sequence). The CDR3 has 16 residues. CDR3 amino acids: CASSVSGQSSYNEQFF. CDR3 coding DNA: TGTGCCAGCAGCGTAAGCGGGCAGAGCTCCTACAATGAGCAGTTCTTC.

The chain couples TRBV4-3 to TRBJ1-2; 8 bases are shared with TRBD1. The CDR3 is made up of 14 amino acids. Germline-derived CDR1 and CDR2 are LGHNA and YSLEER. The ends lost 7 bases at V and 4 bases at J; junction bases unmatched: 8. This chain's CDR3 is CASNTDRATYGYTF. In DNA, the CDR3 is TGCGCCAGCAACACGGACAGGGCGACCTATGGCTACACCTTC.

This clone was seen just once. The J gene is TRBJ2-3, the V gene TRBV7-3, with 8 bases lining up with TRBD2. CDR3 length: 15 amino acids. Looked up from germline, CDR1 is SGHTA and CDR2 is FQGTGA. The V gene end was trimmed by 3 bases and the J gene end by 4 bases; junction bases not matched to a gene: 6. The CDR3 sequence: CASSLNSGVADTQYF. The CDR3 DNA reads TGTGCCAGCAGCTTGAATAGCGGGGTAGCAGATACGCAGTATTTT.

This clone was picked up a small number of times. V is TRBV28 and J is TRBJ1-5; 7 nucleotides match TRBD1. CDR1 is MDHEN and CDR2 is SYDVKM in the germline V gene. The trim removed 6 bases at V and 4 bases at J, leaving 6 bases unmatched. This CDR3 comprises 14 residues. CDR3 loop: CASSTGTVNQPQHF. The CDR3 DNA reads TGTGCCAGCAGCACCGGGACAGTTAATCAGCCCCAGCATTTT.

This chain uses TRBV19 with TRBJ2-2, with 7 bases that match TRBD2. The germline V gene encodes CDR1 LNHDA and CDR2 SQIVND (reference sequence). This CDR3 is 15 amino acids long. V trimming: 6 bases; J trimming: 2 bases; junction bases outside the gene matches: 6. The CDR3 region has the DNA TGTGCCAGTAGAAGGGGAGGGACCAACACCGGGGAGCTGTTTTTT. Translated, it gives CASRRGGTNTGELFF.

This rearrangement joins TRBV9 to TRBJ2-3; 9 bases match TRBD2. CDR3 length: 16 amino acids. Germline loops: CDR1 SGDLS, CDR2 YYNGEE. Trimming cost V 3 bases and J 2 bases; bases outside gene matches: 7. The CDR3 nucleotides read TGTGCCAGCAGCGATCGTAGCGGGGGACTCACAGATACGCAGTATTTT. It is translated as CASSDRSGGLTDTQYF.

As DNA, the CDR3 is TGTGCCAGCAGCTTGGAGGGACTAGCGGGAGGTCCGCCACGGGGCAATGAGCAGTTCTTC. Protein sequence: CASSLEGLAGGPPRGNEQFF. The chain uses TRBV5-5 and TRBJ2-1; TRBD2 matches 15 bases. The length of the CDR3 is 20 residues. CDR1 is SGHKS, CDR2 YYEKEE, per germline (reference sequence). The J segment lost 6 bases and the V segment lost 0 bases, leaving 13 bases of the junction unmatched.

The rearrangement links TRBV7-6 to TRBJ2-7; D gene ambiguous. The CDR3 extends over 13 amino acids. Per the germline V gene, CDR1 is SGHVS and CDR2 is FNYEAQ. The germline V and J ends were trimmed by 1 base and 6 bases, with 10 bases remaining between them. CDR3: CASSLGRTLEQYF. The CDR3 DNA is TGTGCCAGCAGCTTAGGGCGCACCCTCGAGCAGTACTTC.

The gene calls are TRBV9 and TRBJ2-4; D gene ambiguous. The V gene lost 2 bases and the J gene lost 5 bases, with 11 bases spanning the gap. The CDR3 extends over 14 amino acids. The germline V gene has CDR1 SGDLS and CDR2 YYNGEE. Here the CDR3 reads CASSVAISENIQYF. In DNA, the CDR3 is TGTGCCAGCAGCGTGGCGATTTCCGAAAACATTCAGTACTTC.

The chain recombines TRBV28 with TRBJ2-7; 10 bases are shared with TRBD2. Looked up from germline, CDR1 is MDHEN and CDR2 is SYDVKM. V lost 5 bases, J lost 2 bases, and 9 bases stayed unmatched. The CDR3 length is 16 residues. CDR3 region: CASSQRPSGRAYEQYF. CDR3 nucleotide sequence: TGTGCCAGCAGTCAACGGCCAAGCGGGAGGGCCTACGAGCAGTACTTC.

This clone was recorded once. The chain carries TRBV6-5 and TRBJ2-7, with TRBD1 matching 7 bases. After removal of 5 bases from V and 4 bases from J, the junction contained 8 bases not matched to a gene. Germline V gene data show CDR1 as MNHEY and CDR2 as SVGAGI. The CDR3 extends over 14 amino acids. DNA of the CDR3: TGTGCCAGCAGTCAACCGACAGGGATGTACGAGCAGTACTTC. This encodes CASSQPTGMYEQYF.